These T cell receptor beta chains were read from a single sample in a study of blood T cell repertoires in COVID-19. The assay was immunoSEQ multiplex PCR, and TCRdb's table has in-frame clones only and misses some. The sample holds roughly 430,000 clones, 88% seen once. Sequenced material: PBMCs or T cells enriched from blood (not recorded which). Receptors originate from a woman between 18 and 29 years old who had been exposed to COVID-19. CDR3s include the opening cysteine and the closing phenylalanine or tryptophan. The D gene is left open where the match is weak. A clone size is listed for some rows: how often the clone was seen (once, few, many), or a class if it is expanded.

D gene | J gene | V gene | CDR3 length | clone size | CDR3 DNA | CDR3 protein
TRBD1 | TRBJ1-4 | TRBV12-3/TRBV12-4 | 13 | - | TGTGCCAGCAGTTTAAGGGGGCCAGAAAAACTGTTTTTT | CASSLRGPEKLFF
TRBD1 | TRBJ2-7 | TRBV5-1 | 16 | - | TGCGCCAGCAGCCGGGGGACAGGGGGTAGCTCCTACGAGCAGTACTTC | CASSRGTGGSSYEQYF
TRBD1 | TRBJ2-1 | TRBV24-1 | 15 | - | TGTGCCACCAGTGATTTAGGGACAGGGATCAATGAGCAGTTCTTC | CATSDLGTGINEQFF
- | TRBJ2-7 | TRBV19 | 14 | - | TGTGCCAGTAGTATAGCCTGGGGGCTTTACGAGCAGTACTTC | CASSIAWGLYEQYF
TRBD1 | TRBJ2-7 | TRBV7-6 | 13 | - | TGTGCCAGCAGCTTAACAGGGGACTACGAGCAGTACTTC | CASSLTGDYEQYF
TRBD1 | TRBJ1-2 | TRBV4-1 | 16 | once | TGCGCCAGCAGCCAAGAACAGGGGGGGAGGGCCTATGGCTACACCTTC | CASSQEQGGRAYGYTF
TRBD1 | TRBJ1-1 | TRBV7-3 | 14 | few | TGTGCCAGCAGCTCCGGACAGGCGGGGACTGAAGCTTTCTTT | CASSSGQAGTEAFF
- | TRBJ2-7 | TRBV11-3 | 15 | - | TGTGCCAGCAGCTTAGAGGGGGCCGGTTCCTACGAGCAGTACTTC | CASSLEGAGSYEQYF
- | TRBJ1-1 | TRBV10-3 | 9 | - | TGTGCCATCTCAATTGAAGCTTTCTTT | CAISIEAFF
- | TRBJ2-1 | TRBV5-1 | 13 | once | TGCGCCAGCAGCCCTCCCAGCGGCAATGAGCAGTTCTTC | CASSPPSGNEQFF
TRBD1 | TRBJ2-3 | TRBV6-5 | 15 | - | TGTGCCAGCAGGGGACAGGGGGCCGGAACAGATACGCAGTATTTT | CASRGQGAGTDTQYF
TRBD1 | TRBJ2-7 | TRBV14 | 17 | - | TGTGCCAGCAGCCAAGTTGGCTGGGACAGCCTTGGCTACGAGCAGTACTTC | CASSQVGWDSLGYEQYF
- | TRBJ2-1 | TRBV28 | 11 | - | TGTGCCAGCAGACAATACAATGAGCAGTTCTTC | CASRQYNEQFF
TRBD1 | TRBJ2-7 | TRBV28 | 15 | - | TGTGCCAGCAGCATTCTCGGGACAGGGGCCCACGAGCAGTACTTC | CASSILGTGAHEQYF
- | TRBJ1-3 | TRBV7-8 | 17 | - | TGTGCCAGCAGCGCCAATACAGGTTTTCTGGCCGGAAACACCATATATTTT | CASSANTGFLAGNTIYF
TRBD1 | TRBJ1-6 | TRBV3-1/TRBV3-2 | 17 | - | TGTGCCAGCAGCCAAACAGGGGGATGGGGAGGGAATTCACCCCTCCACTTT | CASSQTGGWGGNSPLHF
TRBD2 | TRBJ2-7 | TRBV6-4 | 14 | - | TGTGCCAGCAGTAAGGGAGGGGCCGAAAACGAGCAGTACTTC | CASSKGGAENEQYF
- | TRBJ2-7 | TRBV18 | 19 | - | TGTGCCAGCTCACCACCGAGATACGACGCAGGGGGGTGGGTTGGGGAGCAGTACTTC | CASSPPRYDAGGWVGEQYF
TRBD2 | TRBJ2-5 | TRBV11-2 | 18 | - | TGTGCCAGCAGCTTAGTCGCGGCGTTAGCGGGGGGAGAGGAGACCCAGTACTTC | CASSLVAALAGGEETQYF
- | TRBJ2-1 | TRBV9 | 16 | once | TGTGCCAGCAGCGTAGAGCCGACTTACTCCTACAATGAGCAGTTCTTC | CASSVEPTYSYNEQFF
- | TRBJ1-2 | TRBV20-1 | 10 | - | TGCAGTGCTAGCGCAGATGGCTACACCTTC | CSASADGYTF
TRBD1 | TRBJ2-1 | TRBV27 | 15 | - | TGTGCCAGCAGCGACAGGGGACACTCCTACAATGAGCAGTTCTTC | CASSDRGHSYNEQFF
- | TRBJ1-2 | TRBV3-1/TRBV3-2 | 15 | - | TGTGCCAGCAGCCAGGGGGCGGGCTACGGCTATGGCTACACCTTC | CASSQGAGYGYGYTF
TRBD2 | TRBJ2-3 | TRBV4-3 | 15 | - | TGCGCCAGCAGCCAAGATCTAGCGGGGGGAGATACGCAGTATTTT | CASSQDLAGGDTQYF
- | TRBJ2-7 | TRBV28 | 16 | - | TGTGCCAGCAGTATATACCATGGAGGGCTCCCCCGCGAGCAGTACTTC | CASSIYHGGLPREQYF
TRBD2 | TRBJ2-5 | TRBV18 | 14 | - | TGTGCCAGCTCACGCGGGACTACCCAAGAGACCCAGTACTTC | CASSRGTTQETQYF
TRBD1 | TRBJ1-2 | TRBV6-5 | 15 | - | TGTGCCAGCAGTTACGAGGGACAGCCTGGCTATGGCTACACCTTC | CASSYEGQPGYGYTF
- | TRBJ1-1 | TRBV19 | 14 | - | TGTGCCAGTAGTATGTCACAGGGAGGGACGGAAGCTTTCTTT | CASSMSQGGTEAFF
- | TRBJ2-2 | TRBV11-3 | 13 | few | TGTGCCAGCAGCTTAGTTATCACCGGGGAGCTGTTTTTT | CASSLVITGELFF
TRBD1 | TRBJ2-3 | TRBV2 | 12 | - | TGTGCCAGCAGTGGACAGGGCGATACGCAGTATTTT | CASSGQGDTQYF
TRBD1 | TRBJ1-4 | TRBV9 | 13 | few | TGTGCCAGCAGCGTAGACAGGGGCGAAAAACTGTTTTTT | CASSVDRGEKLFF
TRBD1 | TRBJ2-7 | TRBV9 | 14 | - | TGTGCCAGCAGCGTAGACGGGACAGCCTACGAGCAGTACTTC | CASSVDGTAYEQYF
- | TRBJ2-1 | TRBV10-3 | 13 | - | TGTGCCATCAGTGACCGCGTTATAGATGAGCAGTTCTTC | CAISDRVIDEQFF
- | TRBJ2-7 | TRBV11-1 | 16 | - | TGTGCCAGCAGCTTAGAAAGGACGGACTTCCACTACGAGCAGTACTTC | CASSLERTDFHYEQYF
TRBD1 | TRBJ1-1 | TRBV6-2/TRBV6-3 | 17 | - | TGTGCCAGCAGTTACGACGCCCGGACAGGGGTGAACACTGAAGCTTTCTTT | CASSYDARTGVNTEAFF
- | TRBJ2-1 | TRBV7-8 | 15 | - | TGTGCCAGCTTGGCAGGGCCCCCCTCCTACAATGAGCAGTTCTTC | CASLAGPPSYNEQFF
TRBD2 | TRBJ2-5 | TRBV2 | 16 | - | TGTGCCAGCAGCCACAGGACTAGCGGGGGGAGGGAGACCCAGTACTTC | CASSHRTSGGRETQYF
- | TRBJ1-5 | TRBV6-6 | 16 | - | TGTGCCAGCAGTTACATGGAGACAGGTCCAAATCAGCCCCAGCATTTT | CASSYMETGPNQPQHF
TRBD1 | TRBJ1-2 | TRBV7-2 | 16 | once | TGTGCCAGCAGCTTAGTGGCGGGACAGGTGGTTGATGGCTACACCTTC | CASSLVAGQVVDGYTF
- | TRBJ2-3 | TRBV5-6 | 15 | - | TGTGCCAGCAGCTTGGCCCACTCACTAGGGGATACGCAGTATTTT | CASSLAHSLGDTQYF
- | TRBJ2-5 | TRBV12-5 | 16 | - | TGTGCTAGTGGTTCTACAGGGGACGGGGGTCAAGAGACCCAGTACTTC | CASGSTGDGGQETQYF
- | TRBJ1-1 | TRBV12-5 | 13 | - | TGTGCTAGTGCCCCGGGGATTTTCACTGAAGCTTTCTTT | CASAPGIFTEAFF
- | TRBJ2-6 | TRBV28 | 15 | - | TGTGCCAGCAGCCTAACCCCGCCCGGGGCCAACGTCCTGACTTTC | CASSLTPPGANVLTF
- | TRBJ2-3 | TRBV7-2 | 15 | - | TGTGCCAGCAGCTTAGTCCTCCCCCCAGGAGATACGCAGTATTTT | CASSLVLPPGDTQYF
TRBD1 | TRBJ1-5 | TRBV2 | 15 | - | TGTGCCAGCAGTGGGGACAGGGGCAGCAATCAGCCCCAGCATTTT | CASSGDRGSNQPQHF
TRBD1 | TRBJ1-1 | TRBV19 | 12 | - | TGTGCCAGTAGTATTGGGGACAGGGAAGCTTTCTTT | CASSIGDREAFF
- | TRBJ1-2 | TRBV7-9 | 13 | - | TGTGCCAGCAGCGGCCGGACACTTTATGGCTACACCTTC | CASSGRTLYGYTF
TRBD2 | TRBJ2-7 | TRBV6-5 | 13 | - | TGTGCCAGCAGCCGCCTCGGGGGGGACGAGCAGTACTTC | CASSRLGGDEQYF
TRBD1 | TRBJ2-1 | TRBV12-3/TRBV12-4 | 12 | - | TGTGCCAGCAGTCCACAGGGGAATGAGCAGTTCTTC | CASSPQGNEQFF